This T cell receptor beta chain was sequenced in a study of T-cell memory formation after mild COVID-19. MiXCR was run by TCRdb on the 5' RACE reads, yielding one entry per CDR3 protein. The sample includes under 550,000 distinct CDR3 sequences, more than 15% of them seen just once. The CDR3 spans 16 residues. Sequencing used PBMCs or a T cell subset sorted from them (not recorded which). The TCR originated in a man aged 18 to 35 who had mild COVID-19 (a few samples of this study predate the infection). Cell type and time point are not known. This chain uses TRBV21-1 with TRBJ2-7; the D call in the table, TRBD1, was not verified against the DNA. TRBV21-1 is a documented pseudogene. The CDR3: CASSRRNGTGVYEQYV. The CDR3 region has the DNA TGTGCCAGCAGCAGGCGTAACGGGACAGGGGTTTACGAGCAGTACGTC.